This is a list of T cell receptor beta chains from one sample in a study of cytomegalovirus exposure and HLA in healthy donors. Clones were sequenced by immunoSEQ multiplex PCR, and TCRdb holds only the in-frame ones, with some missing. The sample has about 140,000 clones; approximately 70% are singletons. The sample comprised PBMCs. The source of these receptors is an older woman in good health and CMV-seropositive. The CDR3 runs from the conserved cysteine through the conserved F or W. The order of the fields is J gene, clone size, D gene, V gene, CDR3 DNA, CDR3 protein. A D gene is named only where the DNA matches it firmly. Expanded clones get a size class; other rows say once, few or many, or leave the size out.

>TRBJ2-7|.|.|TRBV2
TGTGCCAGCGGTCTCGGACCCGGGGGCTACGAGCAGTACTTC
CASGLGPGGYEQYF
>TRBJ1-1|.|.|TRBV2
TGTGCCAGGTTCCAGGGGAAAGCTTTCTTT
CARFQGKAFF
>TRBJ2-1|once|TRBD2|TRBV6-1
TGTGCCACCTTAAGGGGTGGCGGGGGCAATGAGCAGTTCTTC
CATLRGGGGNEQFF
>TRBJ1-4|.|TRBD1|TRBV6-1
TGTGCCAGCAGCTCAGGGGGCGCGAATGAAAAACTGTTTTTT
CASSSGGANEKLFF
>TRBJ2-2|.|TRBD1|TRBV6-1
TGTGCCAGCAGAGCCGGGACAGGGGGCACCGGGGAGCTGTTTTTT
CASRAGTGGTGELFF
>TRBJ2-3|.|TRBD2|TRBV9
TGTGCCAGCAGCCCACGCTTGACTAGCGGGGGCACAGATACGCAGTATTTT
CASSPRLTSGGTDTQYF
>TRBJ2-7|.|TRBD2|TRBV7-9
TGTGCCAGCACCGTTAGCGGGAACCCCTACGAGCAGTACTTC
CASTVSGNPYEQYF
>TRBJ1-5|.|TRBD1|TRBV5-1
TGCGCCAGCAGCAGGATGCCGGGACAGTATCAGCCCCAGCATTTT
CASSRMPGQYQPQHF
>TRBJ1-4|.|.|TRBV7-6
TGTGCCAGCAGCTTAAGCTCAGCGGGTGAAAAACTGTTTTTT
CASSLSSAGEKLFF
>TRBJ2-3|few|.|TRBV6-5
TGTGCCAGCAGTAGGGGAGGGGGATTCACAGATACGCAGTATTTT
CASSRGGGFTDTQYF
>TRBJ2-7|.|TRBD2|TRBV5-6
TGTGCCAGCACGGACGGGAGGGCAGCCTACGAGCAGTACTTC
CASTDGRAAYEQYF
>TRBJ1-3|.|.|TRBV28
TGTGCCAGCAGTCTATCACAGGGTCATGGAAACACCATATATTTT
CASSLSQGHGNTIYF
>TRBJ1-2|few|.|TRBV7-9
TGTGCCAGCAGCCATGTCCAGGGCGACTATGGCTACACCTTC
CASSHVQGDYGYTF
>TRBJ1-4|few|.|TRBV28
TGTGCCTCCCGGGGGGGAGAAAAACTGTTTTTT
CASRGGEKLFF
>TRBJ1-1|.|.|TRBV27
TGTGCCAGCAGTTTGGGGCTTTGGACTGAAGCTTTCTTT
CASSLGLWTEAFF
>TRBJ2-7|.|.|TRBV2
TGTGCCAGCAGCGGGTCCAACCTAAGCGAGCAGTACTTC
CASSGSNLSEQYF
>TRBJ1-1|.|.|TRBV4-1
TGCGCCAGCAGCCAAGATAAGGGGGCTTTCTTT
CASSQDKGAFF
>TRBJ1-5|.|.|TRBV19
TGTGCCAGTAGTATTGATAGGGGTGGCAATCAGCCCCAGCATTTT
CASSIDRGGNQPQHF
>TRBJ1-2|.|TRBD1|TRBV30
TGTGCCTGGAGAATGACAGGGGAAGGTGGCTACACCTTC
CAWRMTGEGGYTF
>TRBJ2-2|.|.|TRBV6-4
TGTGCCAGCAAAGAGGGGGGACTATCGACCGGGGAGCTGTTTTTT
CASKEGGLSTGELFF
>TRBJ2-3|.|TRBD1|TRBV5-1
TGCGCCAGCAGCTTGGGGACAGGAAACACAGATACGCAGTATTTT
CASSLGTGNTDTQYF
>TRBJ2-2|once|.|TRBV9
TGTGCCAGCAGCGTAGGGGTTAGCGGACCGAACACCGGGGAGCTGTTTTTT
CASSVGVSGPNTGELFF
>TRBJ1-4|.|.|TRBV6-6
TGTGCCAGCAGTTCCCCGACAGAGACTAATGAAAAACTGTTTTTT
CASSSPTETNEKLFF
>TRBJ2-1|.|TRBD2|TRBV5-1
TGCGCCAGCAGCGAGGGACTAGCGGGAGGTGAGCAGTTCTTC
CASSEGLAGGEQFF
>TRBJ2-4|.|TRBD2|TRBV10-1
TGCGCCAGCTCCCCAGGGACTACCGCCGGAAACATTCAGTACTTC
CASSPGTTAGNIQYF
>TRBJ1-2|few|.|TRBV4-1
TGCGCCAGCAGTCCAACGCGGCGGGGGGCGTGGGGCTACACCTTC
CASSPTRRGAWGYTF
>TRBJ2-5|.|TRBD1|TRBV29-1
TGCAGCGTTGATCCAGGGGGACAAGAGACCCAGTACTTC
CSVDPGGQETQYF